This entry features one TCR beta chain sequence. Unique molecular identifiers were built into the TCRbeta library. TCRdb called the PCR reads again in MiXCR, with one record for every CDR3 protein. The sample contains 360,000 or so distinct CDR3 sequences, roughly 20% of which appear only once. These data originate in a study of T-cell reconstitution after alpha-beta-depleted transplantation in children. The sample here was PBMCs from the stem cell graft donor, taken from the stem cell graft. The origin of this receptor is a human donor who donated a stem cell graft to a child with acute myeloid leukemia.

CDR3 sequence: CASSYSGQGMVNEQFF. The CDR3 DNA is TGTGCCAGCAGTTACTCCGGACAGGGAATGGTCAATGAGCAGTTCTTC. The chain recombines TRBV6-2 or TRBV6-3 with TRBJ2-1; TRBD1 matches at 8 bases. V shed 0 bases and J 6 bases; nucleotides not matched to a gene: 7. Germline V lookup: CDR1 MNHEY, CDR2 SVGEGT. The CDR3 length is 16 residues.